Sequencing of this TCR beta chain was carried out in a study of T cells after yellow fever vaccination. The V and J ends lost 3 bases and 3 bases, in that order; junction bases with no gene match: 8. CDR3 length: 15 amino acids. Germline CDR1 DFQATT, CDR2 SNEGSKA (reference sequence). TCRdb reprocessed the 5' RACE reads via MiXCR and lists one record per CDR3 protein. The sample has some 130,000 distinct CDR3 sequences, 6.6% seen once. This TCR was recovered from a man aged 25 to 45 who received the YFV17D yellow fever vaccine. The chain joins TRBV20-1 to TRBJ1-5, with 7 bases that match TRBD1. This material consisted of CD4+ T cells sorted from PBMCs, taken 10 days after the yellow fever booster vaccination. The CDR3 bases are TGCAGTGCTAGGGGGACAGATACCTTCAATCAGCCCCAGCATTTT. This encodes CSARGTDTFNQPQHF.